The 26 T cell receptor beta chains reported below all come from one sample, sequenced in a study of CD8 T cells in ankylosing spondylitis. TCRdb re-analysed the 5' RACE reads in MiXCR, keeping a single row per CDR3 protein. The sample shows 250,000 to 400,000 distinct CDR3 sequences, approximately 10% of them seen only once. Specimen: blood, either unsorted or a sorted T cell fraction (not recorded which). All receptors come from a female donor with ankylosing spondylitis or in good health (not recorded which).

This clonotype was seen only a few times. The genes are TRBV11-3 and TRBJ2-1, with TRBD2 identical over 8 bases. The CDR3 has 16 amino acids. Trimming removed 5 bases from V and 5 bases from J; junction bases left unmatched: 11. Germline V gene sequence: CDR1 SGHNT, CDR2 YENEEA. The CDR3 sequence: CASSPSGTSGNNEQFF. The CDR3 DNA follows: TGTGCCAGCAGCCCAAGTGGGACTAGTGGGAACAATGAGCAGTTCTTC.

This clonotype was found many times. The rearrangement uses TRBV5-1 and TRBJ1-6, with D maybe TRBD1 (6 bases). Trimming cost V 2 bases and J 7 bases, with 16 bases left between them. CDR3 length: 16 residues. Germline V gene data show CDR1 as SGHRS and CDR2 as YFSETQ. The CDR3 DNA reads as TGCGCCAGCAGCTTCCGGGACAAGTTAGGGAATTCACCCCTCCACTTT. It encodes CASSFRDKLGNSPLHF.

This clonotype was observed a handful of times. V is TRBV28 and J is TRBJ2-1; 13 bases match TRBD2. Germline V gene lookup returns CDR1 MDHEN and CDR2 SYDVKM. V was pared by 5 bases and J by 8 bases, with 6 bases of the junction left unmatched. The CDR3 length is 15 residues. CDR3 nucleotide sequence: TGTGCCAGCAGTCCCCGGACTAGCGGGAGATATGAGCAGTTCTTC. Protein: CASSPRTSGRYEQFF. Filled out from reference TRBV28 and TRBJ2-1, the complete variable domain reads DVKVTQSSRYLVKRTGEKVFLECVQDMDHENMFWYRQDPGLGLRLIYFSYDVKMKEKGDIPEGYSVSREKKERFSLILESASTNQTSMYLCASSPRTSGRYEQFFGPGTRLTVL.

This chain uses TRBV6-2 or TRBV6-3 with TRBJ1-5, with no clear D. The CDR3 sequence is 15 residues long. Germline loops: CDR1 MNHEY, CDR2 SVGEGT. Deletions cut 3 bases from V and 4 bases from J, with 13 bases between. The CDR3 sequence is CASSYDSGSNQPQHF. The CDR3 nucleotides read TGTGCCAGCAGTTATGATTCGGGCTCTAATCAGCCCCAGCATTTT.

About this clonotype: A much larger clonotype is one base distant, so this may be a read error. CDR3 loop: CASSLGLAGSQESQYF. In DNA, the CDR3 is TGTGCCAGCAGCTTGGGACTAGCGGGCTCCCAAGAGAGCCAGTACTTC. The rearrangement links TRBV7-2 to TRBJ2-5; 12 bases fit TRBD2. This CDR3 comprises 16 residues. Germline V gives CDR1 SGHTA, CDR2 FQGNSA.

The table lists this clonotype with many counts. The chain links TRBV28 to TRBJ1-1; D gene uncertain. V was clipped by 8 bases and J by 0 bases, with 10 bases between them. The germline V gene has CDR1 MDHEN and CDR2 SYDVKM. The CDR3 spans 13 residues. CDR3 sequence: CASSSPMNTEAFF. The CDR3 nucleotides read TGTGCCAGCTCGTCTCCGATGAACACTGAAGCTTTCTTT.

This clonotype has more than one count but fewer than ten. The V call is TRBV3-1, the J call TRBJ2-2; no reliable D call. This CDR3 is built from 13 residues. Trimming pared 3 bases from V and 6 bases from J, leaving 8 bases between. Per the germline V gene, CDR1 is LGHDT and CDR2 is YNNKEL (reference sequence). The CDR3, as DNA: TGTGCCAGCAGCCAGGCCTCCGCCGGGGAGCTGTTTTTT. Its protein is CASSQASAGELFF.

The table lists this clonotype with many counts. This chain joins TRBV10-3 and TRBJ2-2; D might be TRBD1 or TRBD2, each matching 5 bases. CDR1 ENHRY and CDR2 SYGVKD come from the germline V gene. Trimming removed 7 bases from V and 0 bases from J, with 15 bases in between. This CDR3 contains 16 residues. DNA for the CDR3: TGTGCCATCACTCCGAGAGGGACGGCGAACACCGGGGAGCTGTTTTTT. Its protein product is CAITPRGTANTGELFF.

Many counts were recorded for this clonotype. The chain is built from TRBV5-1 and TRBJ1-1; 9 nucleotides align to TRBD1. The CDR3 is made up of 15 amino acids. Germline V gene data show CDR1 as SGHRS and CDR2 as YFSETQ. The V gene end was trimmed by 4 bases and the J gene end by 4 bases; junction bases not matched to a gene: 8. The CDR3 protein is CASSGTGGASTEAFF. In nucleotides, the CDR3 is TGCGCCAGCAGCGGCACAGGGGGCGCGTCCACTGAAGCTTTCTTT.

The genes are TRBV12-3 or TRBV12-4 and TRBJ2-3; 10 bases are shared with TRBD1. V lost 3 bases, J lost 3 bases, and 3 bases stayed unmatched. The CDR3 extends over 15 amino acids. The CDR3 region is CASSFWDRGTDTQYF. The CDR3, as DNA: TGTGCCAGCAGTTTCTGGGACAGGGGTACAGATACGCAGTATTTT.

The table lists this clonotype with many counts. The chain joins TRBV5-1 to TRBJ1-1; D not certain. CDR1 is SGHRS, CDR2 YFSETQ, per germline. The germline V and J ends were trimmed by 6 bases and 0 bases, with 15 bases remaining between them. CDR3 length: 15 residues. The CDR3 DNA follows: TGCGCCAGCATAAAGGACGGCTCGATGAACACTGAAGCTTTCTTT. This codes for CASIKDGSMNTEAFF. Full variable domain (remainder filled in from reference TRBV5-1 and TRBJ1-1): KAGVTQTPRYLIKTRGQQVTLSCSPISGHRSVSWYQQTPGQGLQFLFEYFSETQRNKGNFPGRFSGRQFSNSRSEMNVSTLELGDSALYLCASIKDGSMNTEAFFGQGTRLTVV.

This clonotype was observed many times. This sequence joins TRBV7-2 and TRBJ2-7; the D gene is possibly TRBD2 (6 bases). Trimming took off 4 bases at V and 2 bases at J, with 12 bases between the two ends. The germline CDR1 and CDR2 sequences are SGHTA and FQGNSA. The CDR3 contains 14 residues. In nucleotides, the CDR3 is TGTGCCAGCAGCTCCGGGACTCAGACCTACGAGCAGTACTTC. This gives the protein CASSSGTQTYEQYF.

The chain links TRBV29-1 to TRBJ2-7; 8 bases line up with TRBD2. Trimming at V came to 3 bases and at J to 5 bases, leaving 3 bases not matched to a gene. Germline V gene lookup returns CDR1 SQVTM and CDR2 ANQGSEA. The CDR3 loop spans 12 amino acids. The CDR3 loop reads CSVDRGGDEQYF. The CDR3 DNA follows: TGCAGCGTTGACCGGGGGGGTGACGAGCAGTACTTC.

This clonotype showed up many times. The V and J genes are TRBV6-5 and TRBJ1-1, with a possible D match to TRBD1 (6 bases). The V end was cut by 0 bases, the J end by 3 bases, with 14 bases between. CDR3 length: 16 residues. Per the germline V gene, CDR1 is MNHEY and CDR2 is SVGAGI. CDR3 bases: TGTGCCAGCAGTTACTCGAGGGGGGGCACGTACACTGAAGCTTTCTTT. This gives the protein CASSYSRGGTYTEAFF.

This clonotype was detected many times. This chain connects TRBV20-1 to TRBJ2-2; TRBD2 matches at 7 bases. V lost 0 bases to trimming and J lost 7 bases; unmatched junction nucleotides: 11. CDR1 and CDR2 (germline): DFQATT, SNEGSKA (reference sequence). The CDR3 loop spans 16 amino acids. CDR3 DNA: TGCAGTGCTAGAGATTCGGGGAGGGCAGGGTTCGGGGAGCTGTTTTTT. Protein: CSARDSGRAGFGELFF.

This clonotype was seen more than once but under ten times. The chain links TRBV28 to TRBJ2-2, with 7 bases aligning to TRBD1. J lost 5 bases, V lost 5 bases, and 11 bases had no gene match. CDR1 is MDHEN, CDR2 SYDVKM, per germline. The CDR3 loop spans 16 amino acids. DNA of the CDR3: TGTGCCAGCAGTCCCCGGACAGGCGCTTTTACCGGGGAGCTGTTTTTT. It yields the protein CASSPRTGAFTGELFF. The full variable domain, with the rest looked up from reference TRBV28 and TRBJ2-2, is DVKVTQSSRYLVKRTGEKVFLECVQDMDHENMFWYRQDPGLGLRLIYFSYDVKMKEKGDIPEGYSVSREKKERFSLILESASTNQTSMYLCASSPRTGAFTGELFFGEGSRLTVL.

This clonotype was observed many times. The chain employs TRBV7-9 and TRBJ1-1; D not resolved. The ends were cut back, 1 base at V and 3 bases at J, with 12 bases in the middle. The CDR3 extends over 15 amino acids. In germline, CDR1 is SEHNR, CDR2 FQNEAQ (reference sequence). CDR3 bases: TGTGCCAGCAGCTTAGATTCGGCCGGGGACACTGAAGCTTTCTTT. Translated, it gives CASSLDSAGDTEAFF.

The chain recombines TRBV20-1 with TRBJ1-5, with 7 nucleotides matching TRBD1. There are 15 residues in the CDR3. Germline values: CDR1 DFQATT, CDR2 SNEGSKA (reference sequence). The V and J ends lost 1 base and 4 bases, in that order; junction bases with no gene match: 7. CDR3 in amino acids: CSARVGGSGNQPQHF. The CDR3, as DNA: TGCAGTGCTAGAGTAGGGGGCAGTGGGAATCAGCCCCAGCATTTT.

The gene calls are TRBV28 and TRBJ2-1; 7 bases agree with TRBD2. Trimming took 5 bases from V and 4 from J; bases not matched to a gene: 11. The V gene's germline CDR1 is MDHEN and CDR2 SYDVKM. The CDR3 consists of 16 residues. CDR3 coding DNA: TGTGCCAGCAGTCCTCTCGGTCTAGCGGAGTACAATGAGCAGTTCTTC. Translating it yields CASSPLGLAEYNEQFF.

This clonotype has just a few counts. The chain has TRBV14 and TRBJ1-1, with unresolved D. V was pared by 2 bases and J by 11 bases, with 24 bases between. Germline CDR1 is SGHDN and CDR2 is FVKESK. The CDR3 totals 16 residues. The CDR3 region is CASSQSGRTVSESAFF. The CDR3, as DNA: TGTGCCAGCAGCCAATCTGGGAGGACGGTCTCGGAAAGCGCTTTCTTT.

The chain uses TRBV28 and TRBJ2-1; 11 bases are shared with TRBD2. Germline V gives CDR1 MDHEN, CDR2 SYDVKM. The V gene end was trimmed by 10 bases and the J gene end by 7 bases; junction bases not matched to a gene: 15. This CDR3 contains 16 residues. The CDR3 loop is CATTGSTSGKRNEQFF. CDR3 bases: TGTGCCACCACCGGATCGACTAGCGGGAAAAGGAATGAGCAGTTCTTC.

This clonotype was counted ten times or more. The chain's CDR3 is CASSPRTSGGLYNEQFF. CDR3 nucleotide sequence: TGTGCCAGCTCACCTAGGACTAGCGGGGGCCTTTACAATGAGCAGTTCTTC. The rearrangement uses TRBV18 and TRBJ2-1; 13 nucleotides align to TRBD2. This CDR3 contains 17 residues. Germline loops: CDR1 KGHSH, CDR2 LQKENI. With V trimmed by 3 bases and J by 4 bases, 6 bases remained unmatched. Based on the CDR3 plus reference TRBV18 and TRBJ2-1, the full variable domain is NAGVMQNPRHLVRRRGQEARLRCSPMKGHSHVYWYRQLPEEGLKFMVYLQKENIIDESGMPKERFSAEFPKEGPSILRIQQVVRGDSAAYFCASSPRTSGGLYNEQFFGPGTRLTVL.

The chain combines TRBV30 with TRBJ1-2; D is unresolved. There are 14 residues in the CDR3. V gave up 0 bases and J gave up 1 base, with 9 bases separating them. Germline CDR1 reads GTSNPN; CDR2 reads SVGIG (reference sequence). CDR3 sequence (DNA): TGTGCCTGGAGTGTACGTCGGGTTAACTATGGCTACACCTTC. This encodes CAWSVRRVNYGYTF.

The table lists this clonotype with many counts. The chain has TRBV20-1 and TRBJ2-7, with D maybe TRBD1 (6 bases). Trimming removed 5 bases at V and 2 bases at J, with 19 bases between. The CDR3 is 15 residues long. CDR1 DFQATT and CDR2 SNEGSKA come from the germline V gene (reference sequence). CDR3 region: CSAPGQNYTTYEQYF. The DNA of the CDR3 is TGCAGTGCTCCCGGACAGAATTACACCACCTACGAGCAGTACTTC.

Only a few counts were recorded for this clonotype. A junction end diverges from the germline sequence, so it may reflect a read error. The V and J genes are TRBV18 and TRBJ1-6; TRBD1 aligns across 7 bases. The CDR3 is made up of 16 amino acids. The germline V gene has CDR1 KGHSH and CDR2 LQKENI. CDR3 nucleotides: TGTGCCAGCTCACTTGACAGGGCCTCCTATAATTCCCCCCTCCACTTT. This translates into CASSLDRASYNSPLHF.

The sample holds many counts of this clonotype. The V call is TRBV29-1, the J call TRBJ2-7; TRBD2 is a possible D gene (6 bases). This CDR3 contains 11 residues. Trimming removed 7 bases at V and 0 bases at J, with 7 bases between. Germline CDR1 and CDR2: SQVTM and ANQGSEA. CDR3 region: CSAGSSYEQYF. The CDR3 bases are TGCAGCGCCGGGAGCTCCTACGAGCAGTACTTC.